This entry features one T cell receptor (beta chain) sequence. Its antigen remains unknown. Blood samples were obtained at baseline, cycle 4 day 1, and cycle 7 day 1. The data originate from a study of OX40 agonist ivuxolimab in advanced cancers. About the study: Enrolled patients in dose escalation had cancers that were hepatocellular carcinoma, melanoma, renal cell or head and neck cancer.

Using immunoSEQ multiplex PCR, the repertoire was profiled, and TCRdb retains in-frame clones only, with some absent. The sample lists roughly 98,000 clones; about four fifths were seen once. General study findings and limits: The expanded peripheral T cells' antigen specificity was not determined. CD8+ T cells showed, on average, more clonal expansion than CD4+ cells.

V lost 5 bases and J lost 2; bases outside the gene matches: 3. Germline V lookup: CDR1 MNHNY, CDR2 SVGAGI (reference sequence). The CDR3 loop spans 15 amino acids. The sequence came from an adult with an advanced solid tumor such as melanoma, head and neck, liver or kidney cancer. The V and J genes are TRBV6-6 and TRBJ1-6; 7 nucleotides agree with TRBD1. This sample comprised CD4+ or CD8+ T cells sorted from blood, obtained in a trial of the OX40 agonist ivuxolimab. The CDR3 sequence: CASSKGTAYNSPLHF. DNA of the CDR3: TGTGCCAGCAGTAAGGGGACAGCCTATAATTCACCCCTCCACTTT.